This TCR beta chain was sequenced during a study of radiotherapy plus CTLA-4 blockade in lung cancer. Enrolled patients, whose metastatic non-small-cell lung cancer was chemo-refractory, received focal radiation plus CTLA-4 blockade with ipilimumab. Sequenced by immunoSEQ multiplex PCR; TCRdb stores in-frame clones only, minus some. The table includes roughly 42,000 clones, 79% detected once. This clone was counted once. Its target is not known. Points from the study as a whole: Clones derived from tumor TCRs expanded in blood after radiotherapy plus ipilimumab.

The sequencing used peripheral blood, collected from a patient treated with radiotherapy plus ipilimumab. This TCR came from a human donor with non-small cell lung cancer that progressed on radiotherapy plus ipilimumab.

CDR3: CAISAGTGEGSGGANVLTF. The CDR3 nucleotides are TGTGCCATCAGTGCGGGGACAGGGGAAGGTTCGGGTGGGGCCAACGTCCTGACTTTC. This rearrangement joins TRBV10-3 to TRBJ2-6; 10 bases are a match to TRBD1. The germline V gene has CDR1 ENHRY and CDR2 SYGVKD. The CDR3 covers 19 residues. Losses at the gene ends were 4 bases for V and 3 bases for J; bases not matched to a gene: 12.